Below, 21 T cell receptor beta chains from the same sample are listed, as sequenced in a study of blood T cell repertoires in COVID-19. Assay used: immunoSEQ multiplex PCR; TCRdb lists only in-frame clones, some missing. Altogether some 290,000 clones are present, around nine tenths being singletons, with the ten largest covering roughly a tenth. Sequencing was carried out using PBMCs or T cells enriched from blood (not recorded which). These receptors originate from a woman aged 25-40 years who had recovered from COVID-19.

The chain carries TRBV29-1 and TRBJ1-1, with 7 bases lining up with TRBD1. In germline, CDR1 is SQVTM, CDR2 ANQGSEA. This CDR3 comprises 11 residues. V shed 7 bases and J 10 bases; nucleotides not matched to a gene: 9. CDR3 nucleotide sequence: TGCAGCGCCTACACAGGGGCCTCAGCTTTCTTT. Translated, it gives CSAYTGASAFF.

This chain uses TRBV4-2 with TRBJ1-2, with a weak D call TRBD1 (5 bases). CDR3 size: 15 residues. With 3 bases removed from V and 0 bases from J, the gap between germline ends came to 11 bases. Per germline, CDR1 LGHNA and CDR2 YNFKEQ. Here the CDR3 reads CASSQADSSNYGYTF. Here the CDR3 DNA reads TGTGCCAGCAGCCAGGCCGACAGTTCTAACTATGGCTACACCTTC.

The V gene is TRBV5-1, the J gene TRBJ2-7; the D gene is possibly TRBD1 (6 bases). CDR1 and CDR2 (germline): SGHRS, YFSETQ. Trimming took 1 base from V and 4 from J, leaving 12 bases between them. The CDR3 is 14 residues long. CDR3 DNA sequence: TGCGCCAGCAGCTTGTTCGGACAGCAATACGAGCAGTACTTC. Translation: CASSLFGQQYEQYF. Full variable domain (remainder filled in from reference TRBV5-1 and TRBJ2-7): KAGVTQTPRYLIKTRGQQVTLSCSPISGHRSVSWYQQTPGQGLQFLFEYFSETQRNKGNFPGRFSGRQFSNSRSEMNVSTLELGDSALYLCASSLFGQQYEQYFGPGTRLTVT.

For the CDR3, the DNA is TGTGCCAGCAGTTTACAAGCAAATTCAGGGCGAGGCTACACCTTC. It yields the protein CASSLQANSGRGYTF. This chain joins TRBV27 and TRBJ1-2; possible D gene TRBD1, 5 bases. CDR3 length: 15 amino acids. Germline CDR1 is MNHEY and CDR2 is SMNVEV (reference sequence). V shed 2 bases and J shed 8 bases, with 18 bases lying between them.

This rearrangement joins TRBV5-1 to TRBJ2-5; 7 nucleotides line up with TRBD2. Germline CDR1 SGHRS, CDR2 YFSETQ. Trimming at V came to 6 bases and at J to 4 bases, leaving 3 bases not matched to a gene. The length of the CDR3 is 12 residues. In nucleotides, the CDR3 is TGCGCCAGCACGTCGGGGGGAGAGACCCAGTACTTC. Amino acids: CASTSGGETQYF.

DNA for the CDR3: TGTGCCAGCAGTGAAGCTGGCGCAGGCGATCAGCCCCAGCATTTT. Translation: CASSEAGAGDQPQHF. The chain joins TRBV6-1 to TRBJ1-5; D ambiguous. The length of the CDR3 is 15 residues. V dropped 0 bases and J dropped 5 bases, with 11 bases sitting between them. CDR1 is MNHNS, CDR2 SASEGT, per germline.

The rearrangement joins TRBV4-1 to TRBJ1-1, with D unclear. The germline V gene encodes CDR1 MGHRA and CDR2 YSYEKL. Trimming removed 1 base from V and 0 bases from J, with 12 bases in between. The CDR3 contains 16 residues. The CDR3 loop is CASSQVPGTLNTEAFF. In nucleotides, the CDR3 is TGCGCCAGCAGCCAAGTACCAGGAACCCTGAACACTGAAGCTTTCTTT.

The chain's CDR3 is CASSPGQDTQYF. Written as DNA, the CDR3 is TGTGCCAGCAGCCCAGGCCAAGATACGCAGTATTTT. This rearrangement joins TRBV9 to TRBJ2-3; no clear D. CDR1 is SGDLS and CDR2 is YYNGEE in the germline V gene. The CDR3 runs 12 residues. With 4 bases removed from V and 5 bases from J, the gap between germline ends came to 8 bases.

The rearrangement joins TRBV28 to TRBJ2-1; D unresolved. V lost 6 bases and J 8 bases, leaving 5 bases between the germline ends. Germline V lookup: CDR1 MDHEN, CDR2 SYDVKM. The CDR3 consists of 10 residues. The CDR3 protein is CASRSHEQFF. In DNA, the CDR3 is TGTGCCAGCAGGAGCCATGAGCAGTTCTTC.

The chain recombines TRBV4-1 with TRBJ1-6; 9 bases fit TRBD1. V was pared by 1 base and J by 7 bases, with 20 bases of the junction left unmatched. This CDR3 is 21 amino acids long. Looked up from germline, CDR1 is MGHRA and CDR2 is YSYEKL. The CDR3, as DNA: TGCGCCAGCAGCCAAGCCCTCGAATCAATAGGCCGGGACAGGGAGAATTCACCCCTCCACTTT. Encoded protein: CASSQALESIGRDRENSPLHF.

The CDR3, as DNA: TGTGCCAGCAGTTATAGCAATTCATTAAACGGGGAGCTGTTTTTT. Amino acid sequence: CASSYSNSLNGELFF. V gene TRBV6-5 combines with J gene TRBJ2-2; D not resolved. The CDR3 length is 15 residues. In germline, CDR1 is MNHEY, CDR2 SVGAGI. V shed 3 bases and J shed 7 bases, with 15 bases lying between them.

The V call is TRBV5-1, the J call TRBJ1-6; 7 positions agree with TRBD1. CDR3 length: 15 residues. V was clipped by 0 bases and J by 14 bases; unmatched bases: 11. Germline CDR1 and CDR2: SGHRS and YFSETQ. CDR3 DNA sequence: TGCGCCAGCAGCTTGGGGACAGGCCCCAGGGAAACCCTCCACTTT. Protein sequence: CASSLGTGPRETLHF.

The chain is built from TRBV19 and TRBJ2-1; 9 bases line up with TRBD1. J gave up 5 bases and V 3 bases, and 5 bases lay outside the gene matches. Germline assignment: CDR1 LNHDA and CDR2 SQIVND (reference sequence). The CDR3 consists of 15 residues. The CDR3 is CASSILTGGHNEQFF. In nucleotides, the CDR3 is TGTGCCAGTAGTATTTTAACAGGGGGCCACAATGAGCAGTTCTTC.

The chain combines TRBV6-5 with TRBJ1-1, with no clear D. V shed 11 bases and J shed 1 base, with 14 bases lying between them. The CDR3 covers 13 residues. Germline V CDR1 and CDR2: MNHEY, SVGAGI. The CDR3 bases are TGTGCCGTCACGTGGGCCAGGAACACTGAAGCTTTCTTT. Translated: CAVTWARNTEAFF.

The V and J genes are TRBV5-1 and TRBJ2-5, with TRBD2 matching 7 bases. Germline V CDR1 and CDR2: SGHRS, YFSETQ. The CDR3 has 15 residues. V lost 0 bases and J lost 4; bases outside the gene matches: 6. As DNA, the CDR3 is TGCGCCAGCAGCTTGGCCTTGACTAGCAGAGAGACCCAGTACTTC. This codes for CASSLALTSRETQYF. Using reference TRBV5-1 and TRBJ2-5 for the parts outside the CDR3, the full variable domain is KAGVTQTPRYLIKTRGQQVTLSCSPISGHRSVSWYQQTPGQGLQFLFEYFSETQRNKGNFPGRFSGRQFSNSRSEMNVSTLELGDSALYLCASSLALTSRETQYFGPGTRLLVL.

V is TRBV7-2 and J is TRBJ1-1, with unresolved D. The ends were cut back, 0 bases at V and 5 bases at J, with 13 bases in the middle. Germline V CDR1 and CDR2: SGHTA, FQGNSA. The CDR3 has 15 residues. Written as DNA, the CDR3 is TGTGCCAGCAGCTTAGCGGTAGGGAGGGCAACTGAAGCTTTCTTT. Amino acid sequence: CASSLAVGRATEAFF. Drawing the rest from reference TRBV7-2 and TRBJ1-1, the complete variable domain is GAGVSQSPSNKVTEKGKDVELRCDPISGHTALYWYRQSLGQGLEFLIYFQGNSAPDKSGLPSDRFSAERTGGSVSTLTIQRTQQEDSAVYLCASSLAVGRATEAFFGQGTRLTVV.

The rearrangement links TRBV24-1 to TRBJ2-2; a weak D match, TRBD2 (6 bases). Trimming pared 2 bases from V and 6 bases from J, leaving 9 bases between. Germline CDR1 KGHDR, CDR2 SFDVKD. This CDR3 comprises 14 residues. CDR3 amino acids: CATSDSGGSGELFF. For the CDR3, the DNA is TGTGCCACCAGTGATTCCGGGGGATCCGGGGAGCTGTTTTTT.

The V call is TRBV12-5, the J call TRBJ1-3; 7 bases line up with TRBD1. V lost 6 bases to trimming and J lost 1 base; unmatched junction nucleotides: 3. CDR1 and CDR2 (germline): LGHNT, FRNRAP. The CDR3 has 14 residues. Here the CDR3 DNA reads TGTGCTAGTGGCCCGACAGGGTCTGGAAACACCATATATTTT. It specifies CASGPTGSGNTIYF.

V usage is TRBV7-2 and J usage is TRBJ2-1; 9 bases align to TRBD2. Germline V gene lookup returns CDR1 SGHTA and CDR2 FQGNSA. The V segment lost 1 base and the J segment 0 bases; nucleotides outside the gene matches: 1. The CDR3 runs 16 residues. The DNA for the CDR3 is TGTGCCAGCAGCTTAGGTAGCGGGAGCTCCTACAATGAGCAGTTCTTC. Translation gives CASSLGSGSSYNEQFF.

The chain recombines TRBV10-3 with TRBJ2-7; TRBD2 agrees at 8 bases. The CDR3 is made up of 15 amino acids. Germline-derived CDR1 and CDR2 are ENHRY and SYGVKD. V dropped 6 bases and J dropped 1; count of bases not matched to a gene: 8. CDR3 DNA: TGTGCCATCAGACTAGCGGACTTTCCTTCCTACGAGCAGTACTTC. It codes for CAIRLADFPSYEQYF.

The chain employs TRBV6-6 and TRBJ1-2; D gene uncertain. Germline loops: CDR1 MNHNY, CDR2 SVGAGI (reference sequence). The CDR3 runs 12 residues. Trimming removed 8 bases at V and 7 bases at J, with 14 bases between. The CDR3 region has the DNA TGTGCCAGCGGAGCGGGCCCAAGTGGCTACACCTTC. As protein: CASGAGPSGYTF.